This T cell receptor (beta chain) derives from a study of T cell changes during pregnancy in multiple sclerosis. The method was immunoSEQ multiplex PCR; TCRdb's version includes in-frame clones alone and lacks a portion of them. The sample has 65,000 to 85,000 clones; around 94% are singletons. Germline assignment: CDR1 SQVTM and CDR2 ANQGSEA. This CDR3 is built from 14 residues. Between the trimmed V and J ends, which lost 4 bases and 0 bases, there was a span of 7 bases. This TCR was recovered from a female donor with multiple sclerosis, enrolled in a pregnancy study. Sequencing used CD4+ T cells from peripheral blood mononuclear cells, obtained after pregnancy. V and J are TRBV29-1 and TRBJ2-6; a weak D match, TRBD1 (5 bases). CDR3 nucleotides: TGCAGCGTTGGCAGGGACTCTGGGGCCAACGTCCTGACTTTC. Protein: CSVGRDSGANVLTF.